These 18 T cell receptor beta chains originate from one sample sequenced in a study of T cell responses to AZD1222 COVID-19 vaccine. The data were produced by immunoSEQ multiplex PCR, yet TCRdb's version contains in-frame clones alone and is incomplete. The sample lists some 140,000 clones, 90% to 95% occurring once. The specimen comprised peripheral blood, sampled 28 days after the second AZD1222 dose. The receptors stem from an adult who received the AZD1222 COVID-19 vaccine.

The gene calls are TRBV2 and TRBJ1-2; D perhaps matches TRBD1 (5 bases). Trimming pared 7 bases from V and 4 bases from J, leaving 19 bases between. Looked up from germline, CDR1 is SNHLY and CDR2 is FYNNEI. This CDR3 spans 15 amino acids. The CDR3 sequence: CASTTTFRVPYGYTF. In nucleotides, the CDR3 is TGTGCCAGCACTACAACCTTCAGGGTACCCTATGGCTACACCTTC.

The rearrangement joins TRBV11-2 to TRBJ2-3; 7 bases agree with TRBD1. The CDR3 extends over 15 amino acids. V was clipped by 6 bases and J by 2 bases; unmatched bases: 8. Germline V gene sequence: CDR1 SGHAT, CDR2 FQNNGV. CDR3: CASRRIQGNTDTQYF. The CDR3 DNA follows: TGTGCCAGCAGGCGAATACAGGGGAACACAGATACGCAGTATTTT.

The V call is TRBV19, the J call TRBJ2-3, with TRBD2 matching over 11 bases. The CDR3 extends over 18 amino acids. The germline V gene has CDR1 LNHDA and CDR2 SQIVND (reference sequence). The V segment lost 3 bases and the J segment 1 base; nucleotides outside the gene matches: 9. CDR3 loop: CASSILPLLAGGTDTQYF. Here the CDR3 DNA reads TGTGCCAGTAGTATCCTCCCCCTACTAGCGGGGGGCACAGATACGCAGTATTTT.

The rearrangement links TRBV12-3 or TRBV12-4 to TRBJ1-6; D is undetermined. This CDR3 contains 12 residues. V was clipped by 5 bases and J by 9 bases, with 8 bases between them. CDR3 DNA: TGTGCCAGCAGTCCCGGGCCTTCACCCCTCCACTTT. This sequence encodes CASSPGPSPLHF.

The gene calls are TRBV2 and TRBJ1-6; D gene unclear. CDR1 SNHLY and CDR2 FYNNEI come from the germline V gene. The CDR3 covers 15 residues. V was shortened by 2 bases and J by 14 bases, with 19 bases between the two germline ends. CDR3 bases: TGTGCCAGCAGTGAATCGCAGGACCTTAGAAGGTCCCTCCACTTT. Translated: CASSESQDLRRSLHF.

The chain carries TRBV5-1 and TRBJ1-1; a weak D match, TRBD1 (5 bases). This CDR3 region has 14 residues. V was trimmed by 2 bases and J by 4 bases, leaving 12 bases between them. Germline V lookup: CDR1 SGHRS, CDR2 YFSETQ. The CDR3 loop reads CASSFISGSTEAFF. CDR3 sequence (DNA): TGCGCCAGCAGCTTCATATCAGGGAGCACTGAAGCTTTCTTT.

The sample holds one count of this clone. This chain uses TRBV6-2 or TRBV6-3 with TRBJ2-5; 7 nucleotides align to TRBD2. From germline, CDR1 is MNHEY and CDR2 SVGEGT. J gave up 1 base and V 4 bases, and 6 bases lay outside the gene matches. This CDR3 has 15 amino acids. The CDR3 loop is CASSFGGGPQETQYF. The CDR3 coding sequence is TGTGCCAGCAGTTTCGGCGGGGGACCCCAAGAGACCCAGTACTTC.

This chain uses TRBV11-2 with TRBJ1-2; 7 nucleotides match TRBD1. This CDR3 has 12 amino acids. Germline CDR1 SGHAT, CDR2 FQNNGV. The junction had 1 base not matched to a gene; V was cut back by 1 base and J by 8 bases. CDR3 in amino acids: CASSLGQGGYTF. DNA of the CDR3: TGTGCCAGCAGCTTAGGACAGGGCGGCTACACCTTC.

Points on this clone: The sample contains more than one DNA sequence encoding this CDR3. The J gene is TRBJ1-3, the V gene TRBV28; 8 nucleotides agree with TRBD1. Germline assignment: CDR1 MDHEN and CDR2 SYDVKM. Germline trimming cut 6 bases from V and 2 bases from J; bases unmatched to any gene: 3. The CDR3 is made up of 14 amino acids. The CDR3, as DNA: TGTGCCAGCAGCCTGGACAGGGCTGGAAACACCATATATTTT. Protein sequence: CASSLDRAGNTIYF. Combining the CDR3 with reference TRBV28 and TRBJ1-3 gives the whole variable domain DVKVTQSSRYLVKRTGEKVFLECVQDMDHENMFWYRQDPGLGLRLIYFSYDVKMKEKGDIPEGYSVSREKKERFSLILESASTNQTSMYLCASSLDRAGNTIYFGEGSWLTVV.

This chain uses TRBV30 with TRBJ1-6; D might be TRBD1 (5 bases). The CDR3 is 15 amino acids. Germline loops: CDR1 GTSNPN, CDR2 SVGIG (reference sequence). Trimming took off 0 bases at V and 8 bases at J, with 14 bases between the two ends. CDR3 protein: CAWSVLPGTYSPLHF. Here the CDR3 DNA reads TGTGCCTGGAGTGTACTTCCCGGGACTTATTCACCCCTCCACTTT.

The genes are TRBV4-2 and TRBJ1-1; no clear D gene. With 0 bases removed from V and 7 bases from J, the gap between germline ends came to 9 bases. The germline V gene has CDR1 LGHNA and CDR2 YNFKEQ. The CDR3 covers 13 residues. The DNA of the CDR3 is TGTGCCAGCAGCCAAGAAGGGTGGGATGAAGCTTTCTTT. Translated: CASSQEGWDEAFF.

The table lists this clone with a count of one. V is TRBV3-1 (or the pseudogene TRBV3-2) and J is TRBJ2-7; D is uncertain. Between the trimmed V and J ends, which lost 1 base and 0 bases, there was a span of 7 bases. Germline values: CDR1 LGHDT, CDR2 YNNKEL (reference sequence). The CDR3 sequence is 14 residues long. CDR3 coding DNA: TGTGCCAGCAGCCAAGGCAGGAACTCCTACGAGCAGTACTTC. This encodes CASSQGRNSYEQYF.

The CDR3 region is CASSPLTGEWEQYF. The CDR3 DNA reads as TGTGCCAGCAGCCCCCTGACAGGGGAGTGGGAGCAGTACTTC. The chain recombines TRBV13 with TRBJ2-7, with TRBD1 matching 8 bases. This CDR3 spans 14 amino acids. The germline V gene encodes CDR1 PRHDT and CDR2 FYEKMQ (reference sequence). The junction had 10 bases not matched to a gene; V was cut back by 5 bases and J by 7 bases.

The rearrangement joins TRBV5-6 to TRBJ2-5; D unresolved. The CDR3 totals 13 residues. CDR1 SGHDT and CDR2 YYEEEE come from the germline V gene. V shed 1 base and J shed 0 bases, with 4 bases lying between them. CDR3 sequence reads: CASSLKNQETQYF. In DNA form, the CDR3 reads TGTGCCAGCAGCTTGAAGAACCAAGAGACCCAGTACTTC.

The CDR3 here is CASSYEGENSPLHF. CDR3 coding DNA: TGTGCCAGCAGTTACGAGGGAGAAAATTCACCCCTCCACTTT. The chain joins TRBV6-6 to TRBJ1-6, with no clear D. Trimming removed 2 bases from V and 7 bases from J, with 9 bases in between. The CDR3 is 14 amino acids. Looked up from germline, CDR1 is MNHNY and CDR2 is SVGAGI (reference sequence).

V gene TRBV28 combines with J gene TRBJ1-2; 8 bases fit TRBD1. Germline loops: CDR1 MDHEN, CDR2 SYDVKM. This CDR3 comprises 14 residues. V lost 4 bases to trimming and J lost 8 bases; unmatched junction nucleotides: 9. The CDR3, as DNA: TGTGCCAGCAGTTCCTCAGGACAGGGCGGGGGCTACACCTTC. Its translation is CASSSSGQGGGYTF.

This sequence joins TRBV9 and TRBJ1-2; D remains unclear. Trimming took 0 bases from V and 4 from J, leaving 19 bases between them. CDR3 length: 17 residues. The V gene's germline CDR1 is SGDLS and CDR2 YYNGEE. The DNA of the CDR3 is TGTGCCAGCAGCGTAGCTTCGGGAGTGAGCTCAACCTATGGCTACACCTTC. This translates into CASSVASGVSSTYGYTF.

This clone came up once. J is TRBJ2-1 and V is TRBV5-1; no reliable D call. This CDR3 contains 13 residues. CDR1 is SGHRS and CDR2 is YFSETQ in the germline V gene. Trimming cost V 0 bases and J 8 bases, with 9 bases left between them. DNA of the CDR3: TGCGCCAGCAGCTTGGTTGTCCTGCATGAGCAGTTCTTC. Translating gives CASSLVVLHEQFF.